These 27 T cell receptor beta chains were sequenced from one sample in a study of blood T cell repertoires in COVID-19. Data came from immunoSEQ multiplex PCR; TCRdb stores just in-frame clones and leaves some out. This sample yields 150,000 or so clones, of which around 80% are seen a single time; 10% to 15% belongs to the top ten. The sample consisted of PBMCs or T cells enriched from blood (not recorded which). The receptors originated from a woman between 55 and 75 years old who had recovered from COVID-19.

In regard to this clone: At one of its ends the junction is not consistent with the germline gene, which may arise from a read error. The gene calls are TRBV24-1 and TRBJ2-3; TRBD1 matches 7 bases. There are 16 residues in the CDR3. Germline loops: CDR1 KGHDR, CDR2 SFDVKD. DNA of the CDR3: TGTGCCACCAGTGGTTTGGGACACAGGGGACCAGATACGCAGTATTTT. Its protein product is CATSGLGHRGPDTQYF.

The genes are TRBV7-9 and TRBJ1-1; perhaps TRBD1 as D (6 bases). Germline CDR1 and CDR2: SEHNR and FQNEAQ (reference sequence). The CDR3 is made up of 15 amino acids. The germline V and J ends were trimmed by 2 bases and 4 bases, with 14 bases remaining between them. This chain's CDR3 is CASSLFVTGSTEAFF. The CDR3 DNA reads TGTGCCAGCAGCTTATTTGTCACAGGGAGCACTGAAGCTTTCTTT. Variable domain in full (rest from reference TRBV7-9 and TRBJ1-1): DTGVSQNPRHKITKRGQNVTFRCDPISEHNRLYWYRQTLGQGPEFLTYFQNEAQLEKSRLLSDRFSAERPKGSFSTLEIQRTEQGDSAMYLCASSLFVTGSTEAFFGQGTRLTVV.

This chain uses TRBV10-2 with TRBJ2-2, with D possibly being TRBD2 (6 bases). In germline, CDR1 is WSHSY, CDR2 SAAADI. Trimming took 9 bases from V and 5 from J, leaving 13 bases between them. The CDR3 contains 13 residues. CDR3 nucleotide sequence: TGCGCCAGTGATGATCGGGGGACCGGGGAGCTGTTTTTT. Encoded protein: CASDDRGTGELFF.

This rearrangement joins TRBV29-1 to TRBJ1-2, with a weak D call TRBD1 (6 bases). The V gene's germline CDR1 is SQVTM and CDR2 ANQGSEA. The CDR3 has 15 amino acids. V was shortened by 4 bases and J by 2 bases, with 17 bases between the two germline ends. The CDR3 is CSVGTEGTDNYGYTF. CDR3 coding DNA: TGCAGCGTTGGGACAGAGGGGACGGACAACTATGGCTACACCTTC.

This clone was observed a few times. In DNA, the CDR3 is TGTGCCATCCAATATTCGGCGGTATACAATGAGCAGTTCTTC. This sequence encodes CAIQYSAVYNEQFF. The chain recombines TRBV10-3 with TRBJ2-1; unclear D gene. V was trimmed by 8 bases and J by 4 bases, leaving 15 bases between them. Germline V gives CDR1 ENHRY, CDR2 SYGVKD. The CDR3 totals 14 residues.

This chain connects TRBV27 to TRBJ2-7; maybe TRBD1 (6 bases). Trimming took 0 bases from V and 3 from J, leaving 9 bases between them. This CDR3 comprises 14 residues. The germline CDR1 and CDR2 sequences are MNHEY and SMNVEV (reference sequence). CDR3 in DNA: TGTGCCAGCAGTTTATCCCAGGGGAACTACGAGCAGTACTTC. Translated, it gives CASSLSQGNYEQYF.

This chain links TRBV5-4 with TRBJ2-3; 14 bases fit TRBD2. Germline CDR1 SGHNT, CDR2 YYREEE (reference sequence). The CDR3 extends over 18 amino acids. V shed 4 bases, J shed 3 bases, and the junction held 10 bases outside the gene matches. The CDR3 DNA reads TGTGCCAGCAGCGGGGGGACTAGCGGGAGAAGGTTGACAGATACGCAGTATTTT. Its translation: CASSGGTSGRRLTDTQYF.

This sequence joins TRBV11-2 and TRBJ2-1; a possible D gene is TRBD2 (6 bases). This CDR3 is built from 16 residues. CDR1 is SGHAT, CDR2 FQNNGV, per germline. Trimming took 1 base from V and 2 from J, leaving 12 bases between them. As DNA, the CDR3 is TGTGCCAGCAGCTTAGCTCCGACTAGGACCTACAATGAGCAGTTCTTC. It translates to CASSLAPTRTYNEQFF.

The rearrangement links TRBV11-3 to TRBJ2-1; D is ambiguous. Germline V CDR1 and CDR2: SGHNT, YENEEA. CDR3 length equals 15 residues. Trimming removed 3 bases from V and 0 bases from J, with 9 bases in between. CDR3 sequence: CASSLSRSSYNEQFF. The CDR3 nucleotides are TGTGCCAGCAGCTTGTCCCGGAGCTCCTACAATGAGCAGTTCTTC. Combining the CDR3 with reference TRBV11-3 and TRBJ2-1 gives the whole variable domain EAGVVQSPRYKIIEKKQPVAFWCNPISGHNTLYWYLQNLGQGPELLIRYENEEAVDDSQLPKDRFSAERLKGVDSTLKIQPAELGDSAVYLCASSLSRSSYNEQFFGPGTRLTVL.

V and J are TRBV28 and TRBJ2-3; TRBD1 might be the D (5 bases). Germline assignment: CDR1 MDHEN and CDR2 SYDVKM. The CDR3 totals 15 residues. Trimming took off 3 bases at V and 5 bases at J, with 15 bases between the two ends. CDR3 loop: CASSLALRGVDTQYF. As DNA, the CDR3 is TGTGCCAGCAGTTTGGCCCTAAGGGGCGTAGATACGCAGTATTTT.

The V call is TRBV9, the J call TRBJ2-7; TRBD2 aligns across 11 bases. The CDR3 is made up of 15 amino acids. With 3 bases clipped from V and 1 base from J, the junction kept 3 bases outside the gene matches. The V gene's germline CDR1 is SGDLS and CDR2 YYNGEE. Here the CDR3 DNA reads TGTGCCAGCAGCGCAACTAGCGGGAGTTCCTACGAGCAGTACTTC. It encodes CASSATSGSSYEQYF. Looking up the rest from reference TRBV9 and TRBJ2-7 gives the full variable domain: DSGVTQTPKHLITATGQRVTLRCSPRSGDLSVYWYQQSLDQGLQFLIQYYNGEERAKGNILERFSAQQFPDLHSELNLSSLELGDSALYFCASSATSGSSYEQYFGPGTRLTVT.

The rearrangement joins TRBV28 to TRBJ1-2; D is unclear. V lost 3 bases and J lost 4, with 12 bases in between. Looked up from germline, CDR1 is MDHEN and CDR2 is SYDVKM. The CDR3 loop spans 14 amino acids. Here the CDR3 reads CASSFLVEFYGYTF. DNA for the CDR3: TGTGCCAGCAGTTTTTTAGTCGAGTTCTATGGCTACACCTTC.

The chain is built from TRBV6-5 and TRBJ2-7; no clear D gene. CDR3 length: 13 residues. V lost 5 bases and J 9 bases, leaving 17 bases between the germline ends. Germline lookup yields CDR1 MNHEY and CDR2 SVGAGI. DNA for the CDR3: TGTGCCAGCAGTCCTAAATTGCCCCCCGGGCAGTACTTC. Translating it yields CASSPKLPPGQYF.

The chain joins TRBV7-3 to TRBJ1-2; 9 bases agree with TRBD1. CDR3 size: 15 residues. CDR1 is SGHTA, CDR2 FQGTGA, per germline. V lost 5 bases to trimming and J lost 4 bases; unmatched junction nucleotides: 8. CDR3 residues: CASSPTGGAGYGYTF. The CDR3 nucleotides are TGTGCCAGCAGCCCCACAGGGGGCGCGGGCTATGGCTACACCTTC.

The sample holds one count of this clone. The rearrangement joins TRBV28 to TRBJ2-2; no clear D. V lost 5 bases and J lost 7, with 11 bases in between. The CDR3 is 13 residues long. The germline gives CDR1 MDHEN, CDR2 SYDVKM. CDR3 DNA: TGTGCCAGCAGTCCTTATTCGGGCGGGGAGCTGTTTTTT. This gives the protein CASSPYSGGELFF.

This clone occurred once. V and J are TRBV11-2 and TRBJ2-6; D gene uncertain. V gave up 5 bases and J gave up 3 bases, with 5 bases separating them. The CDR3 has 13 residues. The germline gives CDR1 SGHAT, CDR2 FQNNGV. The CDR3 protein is CASSQNGANVLTF. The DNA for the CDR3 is TGTGCCAGCAGCCAAAATGGGGCCAACGTCCTGACTTTC.

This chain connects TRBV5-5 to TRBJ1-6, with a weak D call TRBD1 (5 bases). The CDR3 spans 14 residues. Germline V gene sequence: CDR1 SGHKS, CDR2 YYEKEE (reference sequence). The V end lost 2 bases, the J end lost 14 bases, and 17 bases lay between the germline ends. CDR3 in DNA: TGTGCCAGCAGCTTAGGGGTCGCTTATAGAGCCCTCCACTTT. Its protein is CASSLGVAYRALHF.

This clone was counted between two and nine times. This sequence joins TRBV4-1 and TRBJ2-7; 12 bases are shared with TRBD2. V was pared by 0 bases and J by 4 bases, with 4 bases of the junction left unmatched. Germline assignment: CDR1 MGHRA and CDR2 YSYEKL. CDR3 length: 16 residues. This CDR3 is CASSQDWTSGVYEQYF. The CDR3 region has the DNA TGCGCCAGCAGCCAAGACTGGACTAGCGGGGTTTACGAGCAGTACTTC.

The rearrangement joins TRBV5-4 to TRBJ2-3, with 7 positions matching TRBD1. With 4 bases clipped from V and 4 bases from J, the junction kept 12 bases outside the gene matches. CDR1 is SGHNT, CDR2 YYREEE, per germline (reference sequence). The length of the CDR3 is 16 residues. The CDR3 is CASSQYRGSSADTQYF. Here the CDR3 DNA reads TGTGCCAGCAGCCAGTACAGGGGAAGTAGCGCAGATACGCAGTATTTT.

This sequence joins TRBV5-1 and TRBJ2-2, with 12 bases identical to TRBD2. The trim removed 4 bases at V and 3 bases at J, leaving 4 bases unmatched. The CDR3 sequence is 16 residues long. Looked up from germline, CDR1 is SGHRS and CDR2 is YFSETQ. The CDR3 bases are TGCGCCAGCAGCATACGGACTAGCGGGGACACCGGGGAGCTGTTTTTT. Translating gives CASSIRTSGDTGELFF.

The CDR3 protein is CASSVRGFVEKLFF. CDR3 bases: TGTGCCAGCAGTGTGCGAGGGTTTGTGGAAAAACTGTTTTTT. The chain recombines TRBV2 with TRBJ1-4; no firm D call. Between the trimmed V and J ends, which lost 4 bases and 8 bases, there was a span of 14 bases. CDR3 length: 14 amino acids. Germline CDR1 reads SNHLY; CDR2 reads FYNNEI.

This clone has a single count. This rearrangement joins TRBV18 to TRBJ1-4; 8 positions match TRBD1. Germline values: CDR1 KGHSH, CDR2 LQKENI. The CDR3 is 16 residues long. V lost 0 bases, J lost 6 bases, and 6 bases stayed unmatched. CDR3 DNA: TGTGCCAGCTCACCACCAAGCGGACAGGGTGATGAAAAACTGTTTTTT. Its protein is CASSPPSGQGDEKLFF.

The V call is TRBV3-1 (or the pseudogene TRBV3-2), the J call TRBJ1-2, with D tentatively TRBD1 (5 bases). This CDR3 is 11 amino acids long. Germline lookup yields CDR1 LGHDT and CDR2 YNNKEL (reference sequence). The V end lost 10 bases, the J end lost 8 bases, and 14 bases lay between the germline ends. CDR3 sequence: CATSQGLGYTF. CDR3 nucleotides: TGTGCCACGTCCCAGGGTCTCGGCTACACCTTC.

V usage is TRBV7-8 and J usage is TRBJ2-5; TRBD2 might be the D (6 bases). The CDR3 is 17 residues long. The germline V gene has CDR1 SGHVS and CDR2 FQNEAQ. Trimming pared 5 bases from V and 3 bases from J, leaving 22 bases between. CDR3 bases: TGTGCCAGCAGCCGAACCCTACTAGCCCTAGTAAAAGAGACCCAGTACTTC. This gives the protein CASSRTLLALVKETQYF. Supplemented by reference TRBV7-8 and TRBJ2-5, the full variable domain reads GAGVSQSPRYKVAKRGQDVALRCDPISGHVSLFWYQQALGQGPEFLTYFQNEAQLDKSGLPSDRFFAERPEGSVSTLKIQRTQQEDSAVYLCASSRTLLALVKETQYFGPGTRLLVL.

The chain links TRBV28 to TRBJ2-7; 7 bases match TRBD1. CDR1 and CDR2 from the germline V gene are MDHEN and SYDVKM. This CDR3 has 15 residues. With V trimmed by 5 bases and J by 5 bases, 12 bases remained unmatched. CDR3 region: CASSDTGASRDEQYF. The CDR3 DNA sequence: TGTGCCAGCAGTGACACAGGGGCCAGTAGGGACGAGCAGTACTTC. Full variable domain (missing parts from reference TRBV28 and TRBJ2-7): DVKVTQSSRYLVKRTGEKVFLECVQDMDHENMFWYRQDPGLGLRLIYFSYDVKMKEKGDIPEGYSVSREKKERFSLILESASTNQTSMYLCASSDTGASRDEQYFGPGTRLTVT.

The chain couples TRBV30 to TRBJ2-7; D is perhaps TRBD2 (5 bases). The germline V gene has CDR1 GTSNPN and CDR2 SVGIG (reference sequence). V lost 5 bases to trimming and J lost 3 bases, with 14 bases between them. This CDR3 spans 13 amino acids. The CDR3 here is CAWETEGFYEQYF. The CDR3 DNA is TGTGCCTGGGAGACTGAGGGATTCTACGAGCAGTACTTC.

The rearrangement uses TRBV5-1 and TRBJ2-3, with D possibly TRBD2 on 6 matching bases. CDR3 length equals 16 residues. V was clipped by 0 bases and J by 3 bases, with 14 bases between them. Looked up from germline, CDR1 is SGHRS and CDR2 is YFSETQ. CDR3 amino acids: CASSLAIAVGTDTQYF. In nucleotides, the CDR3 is TGCGCCAGCAGCTTGGCAATAGCGGTGGGGACAGATACGCAGTATTTT.